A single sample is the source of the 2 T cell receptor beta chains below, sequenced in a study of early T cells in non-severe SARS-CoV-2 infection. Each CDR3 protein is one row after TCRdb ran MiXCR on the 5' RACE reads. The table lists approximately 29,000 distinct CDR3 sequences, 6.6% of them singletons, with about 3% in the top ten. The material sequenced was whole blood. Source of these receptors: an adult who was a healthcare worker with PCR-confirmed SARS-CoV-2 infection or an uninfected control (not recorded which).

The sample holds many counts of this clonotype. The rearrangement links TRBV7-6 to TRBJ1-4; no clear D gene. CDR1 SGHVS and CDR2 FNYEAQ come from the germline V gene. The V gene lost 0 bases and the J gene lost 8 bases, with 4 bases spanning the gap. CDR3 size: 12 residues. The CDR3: CASSLAAEKLFF. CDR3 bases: TGTGCCAGCAGCTTAGCGGCAGAAAAACTGTTTTTT.

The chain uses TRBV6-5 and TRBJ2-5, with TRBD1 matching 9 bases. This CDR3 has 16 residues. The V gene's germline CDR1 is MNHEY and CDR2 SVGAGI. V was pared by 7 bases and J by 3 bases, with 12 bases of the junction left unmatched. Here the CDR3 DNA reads TGTGCCAGCAAAGTTTCCGGGACAGGGCCCGAAGAGACCCAGTACTTC. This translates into CASKVSGTGPEETQYF.